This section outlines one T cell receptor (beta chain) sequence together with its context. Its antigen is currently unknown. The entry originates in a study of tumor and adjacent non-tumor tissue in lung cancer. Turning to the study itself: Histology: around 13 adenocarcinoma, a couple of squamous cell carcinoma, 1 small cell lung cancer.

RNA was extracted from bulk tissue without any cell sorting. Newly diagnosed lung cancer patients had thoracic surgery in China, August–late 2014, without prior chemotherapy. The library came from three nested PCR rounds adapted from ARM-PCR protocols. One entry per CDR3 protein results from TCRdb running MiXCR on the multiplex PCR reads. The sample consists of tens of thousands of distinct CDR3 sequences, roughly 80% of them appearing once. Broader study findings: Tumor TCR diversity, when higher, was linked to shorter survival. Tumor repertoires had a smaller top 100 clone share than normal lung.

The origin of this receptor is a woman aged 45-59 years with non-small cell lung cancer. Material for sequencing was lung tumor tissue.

The CDR3 bases are TGTGTCAGCAGATTTGTACCCTGCGGGACTAGCGGGAGGGGTGAGCAGTTCTTC. Translated, it gives CVSRFVPCGTSGRGEQFF. The V call is TRBV12-1, the J call TRBJ2-1; the table gives TRBD2 as D, unverified against the DNA. TRBV12-1 is listed as a pseudogene. The CDR3 contains 18 residues.